The rows below give T cell receptor beta chains drawn from one sample of a study of T cell clonotyping in hematopoietic cell transplantation. Profiling relied on immunoSEQ multiplex PCR, and the TCRdb table lists in-frame clones only, not all of them. The table includes roughly 5,000 clones, roughly 92% detected once. The sequences come from PBMCs, collected 180 days after allogeneic stem cell transplant. The source is a male patient aged 55 to 69 who had an allogeneic stem cell transplant from a related donor, so the T cells may come from the graft donor. Some clones in this sample may be carry-over from other donors' samples. Both conserved end residues are part of each CDR3. Fields, in order: V gene, clone size, J gene, D gene, CDR3 DNA, CDR3 protein. A D gene is named only where the DNA matches it firmly. Size tells how often a clone was seen (once, few, many) or the class of an expanded clone, and some rows leave it out.

v_gene: TRBV14
abundance: NA
j_gene: TRBJ2-2
d_gene: NA
CDR3nt: TGTGCCAGCAGCCATGGAACTGCTCCCACCGGGGAGCTGTTTTTT
CDR3aa: CASSHGTAPTGELFF

v_gene: TRBV11-2
abundance: NA
j_gene: TRBJ1-6
d_gene: NA
CDR3nt: TGTGCCAGCAGCTTAACTGGACCCCTCCACTTT
CDR3aa: CASSLTGPLHF

v_gene: TRBV5-6
abundance: NA
j_gene: TRBJ2-7
d_gene: NA
CDR3nt: TGTGCCAGCAGCTTGGGACAGCGAACCTACGAGCAGTACTTC
CDR3aa: CASSLGQRTYEQYF

v_gene: TRBV20-1
abundance: NA
j_gene: TRBJ2-1
d_gene: NA
CDR3nt: TGCAGTGCTAGGGAGACGAATGAGCAGTTCTTC
CDR3aa: CSARETNEQFF

v_gene: TRBV11-3
abundance: NA
j_gene: TRBJ2-1
d_gene: NA
CDR3nt: TGTGCCAGCAGCTCGTACAGGGTGGGGGCTCAGGATGAGCAGTTCTTC
CDR3aa: CASSSYRVGAQDEQFF

v_gene: TRBV7-2
abundance: NA
j_gene: TRBJ2-7
d_gene: NA
CDR3nt: TGTGCCAGCAGCTTCCAAGGACAGACTGCCGAGCAGTACTTC
CDR3aa: CASSFQGQTAEQYF

v_gene: TRBV10-3
abundance: NA
j_gene: TRBJ2-1
d_gene: TRBD2
CDR3nt: TGTGCCATCAGTGAGGGCGGGGGGGCCTACAATGAGCAGTTCTTC
CDR3aa: CAISEGGGAYNEQFF

v_gene: TRBV10-3
abundance: NA
j_gene: TRBJ1-1
d_gene: NA
CDR3nt: TGTGCCATTCAAACGGGGGACGACACTGAAGCTTTCTTT
CDR3aa: CAIQTGDDTEAFF

v_gene: TRBV5-1
abundance: NA
j_gene: TRBJ2-2
d_gene: TRBD2
CDR3nt: TGCGCCAGCAGCTCCGGACTAGCGGGGGAATACACCGGGGAGCTGTTTTTT
CDR3aa: CASSSGLAGEYTGELFF

v_gene: TRBV19
abundance: NA
j_gene: TRBJ1-4
d_gene: NA
CDR3nt: TGTGCCAGTAGTTTTGACCGGGACCCGGGATCAAAACTGTTTTTT
CDR3aa: CASSFDRDPGSKLFF

v_gene: TRBV30
abundance: NA
j_gene: TRBJ2-2
d_gene: NA
CDR3nt: TGTGCCTGGAAAAGGACCCATATTATCACCGGGGAGCTGTTTTTT
CDR3aa: CAWKRTHIITGELFF

v_gene: TRBV4-2
abundance: once
j_gene: TRBJ1-5
d_gene: TRBD1
CDR3nt: TGTGCCAGCAGCCAAGGGACCGGGACAGGGAATAATCAGCCCCAGCATTTT
CDR3aa: CASSQGTGTGNNQPQHF

v_gene: TRBV25-1
abundance: NA
j_gene: TRBJ2-1
d_gene: NA
CDR3nt: TGTGCCAGCAGTGCGGGGAGTAGGATCTACAATGAGCAGTTCTTC
CDR3aa: CASSAGSRIYNEQFF

v_gene: TRBV6-1
abundance: NA
j_gene: TRBJ1-2
d_gene: NA
CDR3nt: TGTGCCAGCAGCCGTACCGGGACCTCAGGTGGCTACACCTTC
CDR3aa: CASSRTGTSGGYTF

v_gene: TRBV11-2
abundance: once
j_gene: TRBJ1-2
d_gene: TRBD1
CDR3nt: TGTGCCAGCAGCCCCTTAGTGAGGGACAGGGGAAATGGCTACACCTTC
CDR3aa: CASSPLVRDRGNGYTF

v_gene: TRBV6-5
abundance: few
j_gene: TRBJ1-4
d_gene: NA
CDR3nt: TGTGCCAGCAGTGGGGACCATGAAAAACTGTTTTTT
CDR3aa: CASSGDHEKLFF

v_gene: TRBV5-6
abundance: NA
j_gene: TRBJ2-7
d_gene: TRBD2
CDR3nt: TGTGCCAGCACCAAACTTAGCGGGGGCTCCTACGAGCAGTACTTC
CDR3aa: CASTKLSGGSYEQYF

v_gene: TRBV6-6
abundance: NA
j_gene: TRBJ1-5
d_gene: NA
CDR3nt: TGTGCCAGCAGTTATGGGGCGAGAAATCAGCCCCAGCATTTT
CDR3aa: CASSYGARNQPQHF

v_gene: TRBV19
abundance: NA
j_gene: TRBJ1-1
d_gene: NA
CDR3nt: TGTGCCAGTAGTCCCCAGGCTCGGGACACTGAAGCTTTCTTT
CDR3aa: CASSPQARDTEAFF

v_gene: TRBV6-5
abundance: NA
j_gene: TRBJ2-4
d_gene: NA
CDR3nt: TGTGCCAGCAGTTACGGGGAGGCGAGGGACATTCAGTACTTC
CDR3aa: CASSYGEARDIQYF

v_gene: TRBV30
abundance: NA
j_gene: TRBJ1-2
d_gene: NA
CDR3nt: TGTGCCTGGAGTAAAGTGGAGGGAGGGAACTATGGCTACACCTTC
CDR3aa: CAWSKVEGGNYGYTF

v_gene: TRBV6-6
abundance: NA
j_gene: TRBJ1-3
d_gene: TRBD1
CDR3nt: TGTGCCAGCATTCAGACAGGGGATAAAGGAAACACCATATATTTT
CDR3aa: CASIQTGDKGNTIYF

v_gene: TRBV4-2
abundance: NA
j_gene: TRBJ2-2
d_gene: TRBD1
CDR3nt: TGTGCCAGCAGCCAAATCGACAGGGACACCGGGGAGCTGTTTTTT
CDR3aa: CASSQIDRDTGELFF

v_gene: TRBV5-4
abundance: NA
j_gene: TRBJ1-6
d_gene: TRBD1
CDR3nt: TGTGCCAGCAGCAAGGGACAGTCGGATTCACCCCTCCACTTT
CDR3aa: CASSKGQSDSPLHF

v_gene: TRBV28
abundance: NA
j_gene: TRBJ1-5
d_gene: NA
CDR3nt: TGTGCCAGCAGTGCTACAGGGTATCAGCCCCAGCATTTT
CDR3aa: CASSATGYQPQHF

v_gene: TRBV25-1
abundance: NA
j_gene: TRBJ2-1
d_gene: NA
CDR3nt: TGTGCCAGCGGACTACAGGGATACAATGAGCAGTTCTTC
CDR3aa: CASGLQGYNEQFF

v_gene: TRBV6-6
abundance: NA
j_gene: TRBJ2-3
d_gene: NA
CDR3nt: TGTGCCAGCAGTAGCACAGATACGCAGTATTTT
CDR3aa: CASSSTDTQYF

v_gene: TRBV30
abundance: NA
j_gene: TRBJ1-1
d_gene: NA
CDR3nt: TGTGCCTGGAATCGGGTATATGAAGCTTTCTTT
CDR3aa: CAWNRVYEAFF

v_gene: TRBV30
abundance: once
j_gene: TRBJ1-6
d_gene: NA
CDR3nt: TGTGCCTGGAGTGATGGGTTTAATAATTCACCCCTCCACTTT
CDR3aa: CAWSDGFNNSPLHF

v_gene: TRBV7-9
abundance: NA
j_gene: TRBJ1-2
d_gene: TRBD1
CDR3nt: TGTGCCAGCAGCCCCACGGGACAGGGGGAGCATGGCTACACCTTC
CDR3aa: CASSPTGQGEHGYTF

v_gene: TRBV29-1
abundance: NA
j_gene: TRBJ1-2
d_gene: NA
CDR3nt: TGCAGCGTTGTGGTGAACTATGGCTACACCTTC
CDR3aa: CSVVVNYGYTF

v_gene: TRBV14
abundance: once
j_gene: TRBJ1-1
d_gene: NA
CDR3nt: TGTGCCAGCAGCAGGGCATTGAACACTGAAGCTTTCTTT
CDR3aa: CASSRALNTEAFF

v_gene: TRBV5-1
abundance: once
j_gene: TRBJ1-2
d_gene: TRBD1
CDR3nt: TGCGCCAGCAGCTCCGGGACAGGGACCAACTATGGCCACACCTTC
CDR3aa: CASSSGTGTNYGHTF

v_gene: TRBV7-6
abundance: once
j_gene: TRBJ2-1
d_gene: NA
CDR3nt: TGTGCCAGCAGCTTTACAACGAGCTCCTACAATGAGCAGTTCTTC
CDR3aa: CASSFTTSSYNEQFF

v_gene: TRBV7-2
abundance: NA
j_gene: TRBJ2-3
d_gene: NA
CDR3nt: TGTGCCAGCAGCGTCAGGTCGGGCACAGATACGCAGTATTTT
CDR3aa: CASSVRSGTDTQYF

v_gene: TRBV2
abundance: NA
j_gene: TRBJ2-4
d_gene: TRBD1
CDR3nt: TGTGCCAGCAGTTACGGGACAGTAGCCAAAAACATTCAGTACTTC
CDR3aa: CASSYGTVAKNIQYF

v_gene: TRBV28
abundance: NA
j_gene: TRBJ1-5
d_gene: NA
CDR3nt: TGTGCCAGCAGTTCTTCAGCTTTGGGCAATCAGCCCCAGCATTTT
CDR3aa: CASSSSALGNQPQHF

v_gene: TRBV18
abundance: NA
j_gene: TRBJ1-2
d_gene: TRBD1
CDR3nt: TGTGCCAGCTCACTGACAGGGGATGGCTACACCTTC
CDR3aa: CASSLTGDGYTF

v_gene: TRBV5-1
abundance: NA
j_gene: TRBJ2-5
d_gene: NA
CDR3nt: TGCGCCAGCAGCTCCCGGGACCCTGGAGAGACCCAGTACTTC
CDR3aa: CASSSRDPGETQYF

v_gene: TRBV7-2
abundance: NA
j_gene: TRBJ1-2
d_gene: NA
CDR3nt: TGTGCCAGCAGCTTAGAAGGACAGCTATTCGCCCTGAACTATGGCTACACCTTC
CDR3aa: CASSLEGQLFALNYGYTF

v_gene: TRBV7-9
abundance: NA
j_gene: TRBJ1-1
d_gene: NA
CDR3nt: TGTGCCAGCAGCTCAGGCCGAACTGAAGCTTTCTTT
CDR3aa: CASSSGRTEAFF

v_gene: TRBV30
abundance: NA
j_gene: TRBJ2-4
d_gene: NA
CDR3nt: TGTGCCTGGAGCAATTGGGACCCCATCATTCAGTACTTC
CDR3aa: CAWSNWDPIIQYF

v_gene: TRBV6-5
abundance: NA
j_gene: TRBJ2-1
d_gene: NA
CDR3nt: TGTGCCAGCAGTTCCGGGACGGGCTACAATGAGCAGTTCTTC
CDR3aa: CASSSGTGYNEQFF

v_gene: TRBV30
abundance: NA
j_gene: TRBJ2-7
d_gene: TRBD1
CDR3nt: TGTGCCTTGTCCCCGGACAGGGGCTCCTACGAGCAGTACTTC
CDR3aa: CALSPDRGSYEQYF

v_gene: TRBV5-1
abundance: NA
j_gene: TRBJ1-2
d_gene: TRBD1
CDR3nt: TGCGCCAGCAGCACGCGGACAGGGAGCGGTGGCTACACCTTC
CDR3aa: CASSTRTGSGGYTF

v_gene: TRBV4-3
abundance: NA
j_gene: TRBJ1-6
d_gene: NA
CDR3nt: TGCGCCAGCAGCCAAGGTTCTTCTGGGTCCTATAATTCACCCCTCCACTTT
CDR3aa: CASSQGSSGSYNSPLHF

v_gene: TRBV19
abundance: NA
j_gene: TRBJ1-3
d_gene: TRBD1
CDR3nt: TGTGCCAGCCTAAACGCGACAGGGTACTCTGGAAACACCATATATTTT
CDR3aa: CASLNATGYSGNTIYF

v_gene: TRBV4-1
abundance: few
j_gene: TRBJ1-2
d_gene: NA
CDR3nt: TGCGCCAGCAGCCAAGGGGTAATTAACTATGGCTACACCTTC
CDR3aa: CASSQGVINYGYTF

v_gene: TRBV29-1
abundance: once
j_gene: TRBJ1-5
d_gene: TRBD1
CDR3nt: TGCAGCGTTGAAGCAGGGGGTAATCAGCCCCAGCATTTT
CDR3aa: CSVEAGGNQPQHF

v_gene: TRBV10-3
abundance: NA
j_gene: TRBJ2-2
d_gene: NA
CDR3nt: TGTGCCATCAGTGGATATCAGGGATACCGAAGTACCGGGGAGCTGTTTTTT
CDR3aa: CAISGYQGYRSTGELFF

v_gene: TRBV30
abundance: NA
j_gene: TRBJ1-2
d_gene: TRBD1
CDR3nt: TGTGCCTGGAGTCTGGACAGGGGGCTCTATGTTGGCTACACCTTC
CDR3aa: CAWSLDRGLYVGYTF

v_gene: TRBV7-8
abundance: NA
j_gene: TRBJ1-1
d_gene: TRBD1
CDR3nt: TGTGCCAGCAGCTTTGACAGGGTGACTGAAGCTTTCTTT
CDR3aa: CASSFDRVTEAFF

v_gene: TRBV6-5
abundance: NA
j_gene: TRBJ1-2
d_gene: NA
CDR3nt: TGTGCCAGCAGTTACAGCGCGCAGGTTAACTATGGCTACACCTTC
CDR3aa: CASSYSAQVNYGYTF

v_gene: TRBV4-3
abundance: NA
j_gene: TRBJ1-5
d_gene: NA
CDR3nt: TGCGCCAGCAGCCCAGGACTAAATCAGCCCCAGCATTTT
CDR3aa: CASSPGLNQPQHF

v_gene: TRBV6-6
abundance: NA
j_gene: TRBJ2-1
d_gene: NA
CDR3nt: TGTGCCAGCGCCCGTTATCACGCCTACAATGAGCAGTTCTTC
CDR3aa: CASARYHAYNEQFF